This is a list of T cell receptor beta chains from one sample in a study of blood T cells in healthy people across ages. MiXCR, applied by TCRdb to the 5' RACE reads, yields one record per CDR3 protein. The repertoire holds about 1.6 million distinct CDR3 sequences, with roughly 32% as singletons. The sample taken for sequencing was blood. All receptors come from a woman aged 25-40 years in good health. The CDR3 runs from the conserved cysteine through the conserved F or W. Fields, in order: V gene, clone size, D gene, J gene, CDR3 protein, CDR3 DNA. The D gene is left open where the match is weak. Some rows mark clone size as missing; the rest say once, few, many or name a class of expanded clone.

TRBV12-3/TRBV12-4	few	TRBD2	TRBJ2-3	CASSPGLAGIHTQYF	TGTGCCAGCAGCCCCGGACTAGCGGGGATCCATACGCAGTATTTT
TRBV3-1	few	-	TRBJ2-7	CASSQVDSPYEQYF	TGTGCCAGCAGCCAAGTGGACAGCCCCTACGAGCAGTACTTC
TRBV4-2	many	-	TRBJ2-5	CASSQVRGGAGETQYF	TGTGCCAGCAGCCAAGTGAGAGGGGGGGCCGGGGAGACCCAGTACTTC
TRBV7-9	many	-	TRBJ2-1	CASSSSNEQFF	TGTGCCAGCAGCTCCAGCAATGAGCAGTTCTTC
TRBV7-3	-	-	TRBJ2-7	CASSLSGRVYYEQYF	TGTGCCAGCAGCTTAAGTGGCAGGGTCTACTACGAGCAGTACTTC
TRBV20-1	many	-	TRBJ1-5	CSARALEEPQHF	TGCAGTGCTAGAGCCTTGGAAGAGCCCCAGCATTTT
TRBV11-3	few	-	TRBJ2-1	CASSSSRGIYNEQFF	TGTGCCAGCAGCTCCTCACGGGGTATTTACAATGAGCAGTTCTTC
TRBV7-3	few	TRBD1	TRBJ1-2	CASSSTGNTGYTF	TGTGCCAGCAGCTCGACAGGGAATACTGGCTACACCTTC
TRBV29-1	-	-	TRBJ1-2	CSVVLGEARGYTF	TGCAGCGTTGTATTGGGAGAGGCTCGGGGCTACACCTTC
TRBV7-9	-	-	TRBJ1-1	CASSLVVGLPAAFF	TGTGCCAGCAGCTTAGTGGTGGGACTACCTGCAGCTTTCTTT
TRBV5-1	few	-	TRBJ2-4	CASSLEFGRDTYKQYF	TGCGCCAGCAGCTTGGAATTCGGCAGGGATACCTACAAGCAGTACTTC
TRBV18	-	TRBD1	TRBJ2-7	CASSPKGHRGLYGQYF	TGTGCCAGCTCACCAAAAGGTCACAGGGGGCTCTACGGGCAGTACTTC
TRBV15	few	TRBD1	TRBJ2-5	CATSLSGEGAGETQYF	TGTGCCACCAGCTTGTCGGGCGAGGGGGCGGGAGAGACCCAGTACTTC
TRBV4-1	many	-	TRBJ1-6	CASSQGANSYNSPLHF	TGCGCCAGCAGCCAGGGCGCCAACTCCTATAATTCACCCCTCCACTTT
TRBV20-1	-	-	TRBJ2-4	CSARDGVGPQWWERYF	TGCAGTGCTAGAGATGGGGTAGGGCCTCAATGGTGGGAGCGGTACTTC
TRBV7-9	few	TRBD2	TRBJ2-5	CASSLAGPSGFQETQYF	TGTGCCAGCAGCTTAGCTGGTCCTAGCGGTTTCCAAGAGACCCAGTACTTC
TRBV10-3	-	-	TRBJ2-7	CAIREVASSDEQYF	TGTGCCATCAGGGAGGTAGCTAGTTCGGACGAGCAGTACTTC
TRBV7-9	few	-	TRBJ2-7	CASSFRGEDYEQYF	TGTGCCAGCAGTTTCCGGGGTGAGGATTACGAGCAGTACTTC
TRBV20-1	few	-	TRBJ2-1	CSANGGAGNNEQFF	TGCAGTGCTAATGGGGGGGCCGGGAACAATGAGCAGTTCTTC
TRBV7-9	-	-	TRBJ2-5	CASSLATGQETQYF	TGTGCCAGCAGCTTAGCTACGGGACAAGAGACCCAGTACTTC
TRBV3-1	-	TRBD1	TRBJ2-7	CASSQGTGVGEQYF	TGTGCCAGCAGCCAAGGGACAGGGGTTGGCGAGCAGTACTTC
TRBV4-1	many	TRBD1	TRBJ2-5	CASSQDRGQETQYF	TGCGCCAGCAGCCAAGACAGGGGGCAAGAGACCCAGTACTTC
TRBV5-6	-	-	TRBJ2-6	CASSPTGGAGANVLTF	TGTGCCAGCAGCCCAACCGGGGGCGCTGGGGCCAACGTCCTGACTTTC
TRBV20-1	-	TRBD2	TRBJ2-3	CSANTLTSGTDTQYF	TGCAGTGCTAATACATTGACTAGCGGCACAGATACGCAGTATTTT
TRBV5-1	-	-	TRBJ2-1	CASSLGARAEQFF	TGCGCCAGCAGCTTAGGTGCAAGGGCTGAGCAGTTCTTC
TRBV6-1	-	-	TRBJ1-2	CASSEGFYGYTF	TGTGCCAGCAGTGAAGGGTTCTATGGCTACACCTTC
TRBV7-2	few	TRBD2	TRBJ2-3	CASSLAVAGGWSRTDTQYF	TGTGCCAGCAGCTTAGCGGTGGCGGGGGGGTGGAGTCGGACAGATACGCAGTATTTT
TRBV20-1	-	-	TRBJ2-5	CSAPAGLTEGETQYF	TGCAGTGCCCCGGCGGGACTGACGGAAGGGGAGACCCAGTACTTC
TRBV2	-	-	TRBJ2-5	CASSLRAYQETQYF	TGTGCCAGCAGTCTCCGGGCTTACCAAGAGACCCAGTACTTC